Sequencing of this T cell receptor (beta chain) was carried out in a study of blood T cell repertoires in COVID-19. For the study at large: The study drew acute and convalescent COVID-19 samples from the United States, Italy and Spain. T cells, B-cell-depleted T cells, or PBMCs provided the cDNA or gDNA that served as material.

The germline V gene encodes CDR1 SGDLS and CDR2 YYNGEE. The CDR3 loop spans 15 amino acids. Trimming removed 3 bases from V and 2 bases from J, with 14 bases in between. Assay used: immunoSEQ multiplex PCR; TCRdb lists only in-frame clones, some missing. There are about 92,000 clones in the sample; around 82% occur only once, and around 12% lies in the top ten. The sequence came from a human donor in a cohort sampled during active COVID-19. The rearrangement joins TRBV9 to TRBJ2-5; D is perhaps TRBD1 (6 bases). The sample taken for sequencing was peripheral blood. The CDR3 DNA reads as TGTGCCAGCAGCGACGGACAGTTTATACAAGAGACCCAGTACTTC. It encodes CASSDGQFIQETQYF.